The T cell receptor (beta chain) under discussion was sequenced for a study of CD8+CD57+ T cells in acquired aplastic anemia. About the study: CD4+ and CD8+ cells, once sorted, gave DNA averaging around 3.2 ug.

The V gene's germline CDR1 is LNHNV and CDR2 YYDKDF (reference sequence). The CDR3 is made up of 14 amino acids. Trimming took 0 bases from V and 10 from J, leaving 13 bases between them. TCR beta VDJ and CDR3 were profiled, and genomic DNA was the template. One entry per CDR3 protein results from TCRdb running MiXCR on the reads. The table has 150,000 to 200,000 distinct CDR3 sequences, 50% to 75% seen once. Many counts were recorded for this clonotype. The sequencing input was sorted CD4+, CD8+, or CD8+CD57+ T cells (not recorded which) from PBMCs. The sequence was collected from a human donor with severe aplastic anemia or a healthy control (not recorded which). The chain links TRBV15 to TRBJ2-1; TRBD1 is a possible D gene (5 bases). The CDR3 sequence: CATSRDRGSREQFF. The CDR3 nucleotides read TGTGCCACCAGCAGAGATAGGGGCTCTAGAGAGCAGTTCTTC.